This passage covers 8 T cell receptor beta chains from one sample sequenced in a study of cytomegalovirus exposure and HLA in healthy donors. The PCR had 60 Vbeta and 13 Jbeta primers. Method: immunoSEQ multiplex PCR; TCRdb's copy keeps in-frame clones and lacks some. The data hold some 220,000 clones, with around four fifths observed a single time. Sequences were obtained from PBMCs. These receptors originate from a woman in her sixties or seventies in good health and CMV-seropositive.

V and J are TRBV5-1 and TRBJ2-7; TRBD1 agrees at 7 bases. V dropped 3 bases and J dropped 1; count of bases not matched to a gene: 7. CDR3 length: 15 amino acids. Germline CDR1 is SGHRS and CDR2 is YFSETQ. The CDR3 region is CASSSPGTASYEQYF. Here the CDR3 DNA reads TGCGCCAGCAGCTCACCCGGGACAGCGTCCTACGAGCAGTACTTC.

V and J are TRBV10-3 and TRBJ2-5; TRBD1 might be the D (6 bases). This CDR3 has 15 amino acids. V lost 4 bases and J lost 1, with 13 bases in between. CDR1 is ENHRY and CDR2 is SYGVKD in the germline V gene. This chain's CDR3 is CAISATQGRQETQYF. The CDR3 nucleotides are TGTGCCATCAGTGCCACACAGGGTCGCCAAGAGACCCAGTACTTC.

This CDR3 reads CASSQDRTRGTQYF. The DNA for the CDR3 is TGTGCCAGCAGCCAAGACAGGACCAGAGGTACGCAGTATTTT. This chain uses TRBV7-2 with TRBJ2-3, with D tentatively TRBD1 (6 bases). The germline V gene has CDR1 SGHTA and CDR2 FQGNSA. Trimming removed 5 bases from V and 8 bases from J, with 17 bases in between. This CDR3 spans 14 amino acids.

The chain uses TRBV18 and TRBJ2-7; 9 bases fit TRBD1. The V segment lost 3 bases and the J segment 7 bases; nucleotides outside the gene matches: 10. Looked up from germline, CDR1 is KGHSH and CDR2 is LQKENI. The CDR3 is 15 amino acids. The CDR3, as DNA: TGTGCCAGCTCACCTCCTCCACAGGGGGCGGGGGAGCAGTACTTC. The encoded protein is CASSPPPQGAGEQYF.

With regard to this clone: In the same sample, other DNA sequences code for this CDR3. The chain couples TRBV30 to TRBJ1-5; TRBD1 aligns across 8 bases. Germline-derived CDR1 and CDR2 are GTSNPN and SVGIG (reference sequence). The CDR3 sequence is 13 residues long. Unmatched junction bases numbered 0, after V lost 0 bases and J lost 5 bases. Here the CDR3 DNA reads TGTGCCTGGAGTGTGACAGGGGATCAGCCCCAGCATTTT. This translates into CAWSVTGDQPQHF.

The chain employs TRBV11-2 and TRBJ2-3, with 8 bases identical to TRBD2. In germline, CDR1 is SGHAT, CDR2 FQNNGV. The CDR3 runs to 16 residues. The V segment lost 1 base and the J segment 4 bases; nucleotides outside the gene matches: 7. CDR3 coding DNA: TGTGCCAGCAGCTTAGCGGTGCGGGAGGTCCCAGATACGCAGTATTTT. Translating it yields CASSLAVREVPDTQYF.

The rearrangement links TRBV18 to TRBJ2-5; D is perhaps TRBD2 (6 bases). Germline CDR1 is KGHSH and CDR2 is LQKENI. The V end lost 2 bases, the J end lost 5 bases, and 15 bases lay between the germline ends. This CDR3 contains 15 residues. CDR3 sequence reads: CASSPVPTRRETQYF. As DNA, the CDR3 is TGTGCCAGCTCACCAGTCCCGACTAGAAGGGAGACCCAGTACTTC.

V and J are TRBV6-5 and TRBJ1-5, with 7 positions matching TRBD1. This CDR3 spans 14 amino acids. CDR1 and CDR2 (germline): MNHEY, SVGAGI. Losses at the gene ends were 4 bases for V and 3 bases for J; bases not matched to a gene: 3. DNA for the CDR3: TGTGCCAGCAGTTGGGACAGTTACAATCAGCCCCAGCATTTT. The encoded protein is CASSWDSYNQPQHF.